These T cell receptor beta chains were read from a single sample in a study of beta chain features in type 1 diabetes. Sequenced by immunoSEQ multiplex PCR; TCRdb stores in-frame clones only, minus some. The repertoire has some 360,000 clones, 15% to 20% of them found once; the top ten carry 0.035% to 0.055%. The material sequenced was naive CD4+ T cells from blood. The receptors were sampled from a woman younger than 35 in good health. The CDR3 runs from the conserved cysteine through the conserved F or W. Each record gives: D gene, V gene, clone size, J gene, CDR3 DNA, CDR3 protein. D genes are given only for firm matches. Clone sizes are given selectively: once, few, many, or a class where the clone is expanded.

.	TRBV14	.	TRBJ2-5	TGTGCCAGCAGCCAAGATCCGGAGACCCAGTACTTC	CASSQDPETQYF
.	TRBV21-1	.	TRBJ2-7	TGTGCCAGCAGTCGGGGGGCCCTTCCCTACGAGCAGTACTTC	CASSRGALPYEQYF
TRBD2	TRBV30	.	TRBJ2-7	TGTGCCTGGAGGGGCCCTCGACTAGCGGGAGGGACCTACGAGCAGTACTTC	CAWRGPRLAGGTYEQYF
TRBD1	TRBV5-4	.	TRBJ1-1	TGTGCCAGCAGCTTGGAGGCAGGGGGCGAAGCTTTCTTT	CASSLEAGGEAFF
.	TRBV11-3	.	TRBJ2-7	TGTGCCAGCAGCGCGGGACAGATGACCTACGAGCAGTACTTC	CASSAGQMTYEQYF
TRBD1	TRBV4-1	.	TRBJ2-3	TGCGCCAGCAGTCGTCCGGGGGACAGGAACACAGATACGCAGTATTTT	CASSRPGDRNTDTQYF
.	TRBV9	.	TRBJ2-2	TGTGCCAGCAGCGTAGCCAGGGTCGACACCGGGGAGCTGTTTTTT	CASSVARVDTGELFF
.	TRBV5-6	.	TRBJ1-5	TGTGCCAGCAGCTTGGGACAGGCATATAGCAATCAGCCCCAGCATTTT	CASSLGQAYSNQPQHF
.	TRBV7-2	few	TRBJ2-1	TGTGCCAGCACCGTATCTCCCCAGGATGAGCAGTTCTTC	CASTVSPQDEQFF
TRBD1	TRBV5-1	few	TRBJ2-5	TGCGCCAGCACCTTGGGGACAGTACGGACCCAGTACTTC	CASTLGTVRTQYF
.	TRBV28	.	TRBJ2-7	TGTGCCAGCAGTTTAACCAGCGGGCCCACCTACGAGCAGTACTTC	CASSLTSGPTYEQYF
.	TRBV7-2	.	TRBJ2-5	TGTGCCAGCAGCTTAAGTCTAGTCCGTGGGGAGACCCAGTACTTC	CASSLSLVRGETQYF
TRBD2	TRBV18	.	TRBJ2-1	TGTGCCAGCTCCCCCAGGACTAGCGGGACCTACAATGAGCAGTTCTTC	CASSPRTSGTYNEQFF
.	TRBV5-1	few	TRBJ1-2	TGCGCCAGCAGCTTGGGTCAGGTCGGCTACACCTTC	CASSLGQVGYTF
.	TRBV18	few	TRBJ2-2	TGTGCCAGCTCACCAACTAGCTTGAACACCGGGGAGCTGTTTTTT	CASSPTSLNTGELFF
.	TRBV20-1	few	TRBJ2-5	TGCAGTGCGCCGGGCCAAGAGACCCAGTACTTC	CSAPGQETQYF
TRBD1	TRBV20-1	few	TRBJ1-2	TGCAGTGCTCGGACAGGGTTTGGCTACACCTTC	CSARTGFGYTF
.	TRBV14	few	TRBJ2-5	TGTGCCAGCAGCCAAGGATTGGAGGCCGCCCAAGAGACCCAGTACTTC	CASSQGLEAAQETQYF
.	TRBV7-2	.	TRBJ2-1	TGTGCCAGCAGCGTACAGCGACAGCAGGATGAGCAGTTCTTC	CASSVQRQQDEQFF
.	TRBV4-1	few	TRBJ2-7	TGCGCCAGCAGGGGTTTGGGAGGCTACGAGCAGTACTTC	CASRGLGGYEQYF
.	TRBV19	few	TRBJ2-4	TGTGCCAGTAGTATAGGTACAGTCCTAGCCAAAAACATTCAGTACTTC	CASSIGTVLAKNIQYF
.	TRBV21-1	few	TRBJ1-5	TGTGCCAGCAGCAAAGTTTCGAGGGAAGTCCAGCCCCAGCATTTT	CASSKVSREVQPQHF
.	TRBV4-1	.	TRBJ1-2	TGCGCCAGCAGCCCGGATGGGAGTAACTATGGCTACACCTTC	CASSPDGSNYGYTF